This T cell receptor (beta chain) was documented in a study of technical replicates of blood from a handful of donors. Trimming stripped 4 bases from V and 12 bases from J, with 16 bases between. Germline-derived CDR1 and CDR2 are SGHRS and YFSETQ. The CDR3 runs 13 residues. Assay used: immunoSEQ multiplex PCR; TCRdb lists only in-frame clones, some missing. This sample has roughly 56,000 clones, with about 95% found just once. The receptor's source is a human donor in good health. Some clones in this sample may be carry-over from other donors' samples. Sequencing input: PBMCs. The rearrangement links TRBV5-1 to TRBJ1-4; tentatively, D is TRBD1 (6 bases). The DNA of the CDR3 is TGCGCCAGCAGCAGGGAGGGGGATCGGGAACTGTTTTTT. Protein: CASSREGDRELFF. Based on the CDR3 plus reference TRBV5-1 and TRBJ1-4, the full variable domain is KAGVTQTPRYLIKTRGQQVTLSCSPISGHRSVSWYQQTPGQGLQFLFEYFSETQRNKGNFPGRFSGRQFSNSRSEMNVSTLELGDSALYLCASSREGDRELFFGSGTQLSVL.